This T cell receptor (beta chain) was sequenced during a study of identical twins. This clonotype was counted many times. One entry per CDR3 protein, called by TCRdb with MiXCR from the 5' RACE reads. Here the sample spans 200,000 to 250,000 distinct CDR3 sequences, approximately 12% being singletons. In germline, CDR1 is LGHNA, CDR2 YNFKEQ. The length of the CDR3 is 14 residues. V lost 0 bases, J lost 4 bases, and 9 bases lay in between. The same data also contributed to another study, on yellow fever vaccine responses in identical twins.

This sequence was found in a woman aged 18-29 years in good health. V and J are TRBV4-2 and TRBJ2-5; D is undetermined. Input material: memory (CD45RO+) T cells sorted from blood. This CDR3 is CASSQDGWGETQYF. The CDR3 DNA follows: TGTGCCAGCAGCCAAGATGGGTGGGGAGAGACCCAGTACTTC.